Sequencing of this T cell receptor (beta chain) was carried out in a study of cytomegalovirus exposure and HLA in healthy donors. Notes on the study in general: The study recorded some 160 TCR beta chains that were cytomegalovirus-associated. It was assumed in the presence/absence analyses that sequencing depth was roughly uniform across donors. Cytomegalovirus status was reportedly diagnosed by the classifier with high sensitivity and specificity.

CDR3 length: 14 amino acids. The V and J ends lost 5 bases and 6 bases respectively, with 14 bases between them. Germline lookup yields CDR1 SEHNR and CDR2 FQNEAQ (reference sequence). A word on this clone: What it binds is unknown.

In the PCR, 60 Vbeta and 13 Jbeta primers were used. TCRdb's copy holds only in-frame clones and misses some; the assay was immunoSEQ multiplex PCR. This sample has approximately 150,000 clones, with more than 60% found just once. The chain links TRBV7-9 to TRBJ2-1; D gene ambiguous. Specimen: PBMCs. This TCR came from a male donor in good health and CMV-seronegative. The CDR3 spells CASSPPYQSNEQFF. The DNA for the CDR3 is TGTGCCAGCAGCCCCCCTTACCAGTCCAATGAGCAGTTCTTC.